Each of the 28 T cell receptor beta chains below was sequenced from the same sample in a study of blood T cell repertoires in COVID-19. The protocol was immunoSEQ multiplex PCR, while the TCRdb copy is restricted to in-frame clones and leaves out a portion. The table has a few hundred thousand clones, around nine tenths seen once. The sequencing input was peripheral blood. These receptors came from a man younger than 40 with acute or convalescent COVID-19.

The chain recombines TRBV2 with TRBJ2-1, with unresolved D. The germline gives CDR1 SNHLY, CDR2 FYNNEI. Between the trimmed V and J ends, which lost 4 bases and 5 bases, there was a span of 12 bases. The CDR3 runs 14 residues. The CDR3 DNA reads as TGTGCCAGCAGTGGTGACAATTGGCACAATGAGCAGTTCTTC. This gives the protein CASSGDNWHNEQFF.

The rearrangement uses TRBV12-5 and TRBJ2-4; TRBD1 is a possible D gene (6 bases). The CDR3 runs to 14 residues. Trimming removed 4 bases from V and 8 bases from J, with 15 bases in between. Germline CDR1 LGHNT, CDR2 FRNRAP. The DNA for the CDR3 is TGTGCTAGTGGTTCTACAGGGAATTGGGACATTCAGTACTTC. It is translated as CASGSTGNWDIQYF.

J is TRBJ1-1 and V is TRBV5-4; 8 nucleotides agree with TRBD1. With 4 bases clipped from V and 4 bases from J, the junction kept 6 bases outside the gene matches. Germline-derived CDR1 and CDR2 are SGHNT and YYREEE (reference sequence). The CDR3 is 14 residues long. The chain's CDR3 is CASSPRTGLTEAFF. In nucleotides, the CDR3 is TGTGCCAGCAGCCCTCGGACAGGGCTCACTGAAGCTTTCTTT.

The CDR3: CASSQGGLNTGELFF. The CDR3 nucleotides read TGTGCCAGCAGCCAAGGCGGGCTGAACACCGGGGAGCTGTTTTTT. This chain joins TRBV3-1 (or the pseudogene TRBV3-2) and TRBJ2-2; tentatively, D is TRBD2 (5 bases). The length of the CDR3 is 15 residues. Germline CDR1 is LGHDT and CDR2 is YNNKEL (reference sequence). The ends were cut back, 1 base at V and 1 base at J, with 7 bases in the middle.

This chain links TRBV27 with TRBJ2-3; perhaps TRBD1 as D (6 bases). V was shortened by 2 bases and J by 1 base, with 7 bases between the two germline ends. The CDR3 has 14 residues. Germline lookup yields CDR1 MNHEY and CDR2 SMNVEV (reference sequence). The CDR3 loop is CASSLRQGTDTQYF. The CDR3 DNA reads as TGTGCCAGCAGTTTACGACAGGGCACAGATACGCAGTATTTT.

The chain carries TRBV5-1 and TRBJ2-7, with TRBD2 matching over 10 bases. Germline values: CDR1 SGHRS, CDR2 YFSETQ. V was pared by 1 base and J by 2 bases, with 6 bases of the junction left unmatched. There are 16 residues in the CDR3. The CDR3 DNA reads TGCGCCAGCAGCTTGCGGCTAGCGGGAGAGCCCTACGAGCAGTACTTC. Translating it yields CASSLRLAGEPYEQYF.

This clone was found once. The genes are TRBV3-1 (or the pseudogene TRBV3-2) and TRBJ2-7, with D perhaps TRBD2 (6 bases). CDR3 length: 13 amino acids. Germline V CDR1 and CDR2: LGHDT, YNNKEL (reference sequence). Trimming took 4 bases from V and 7 from J, leaving 14 bases between them. In DNA, the CDR3 is TGTGCCAGCAGCCGACTAGAGAGGGCAGAGCAGTACTTC. As protein: CASSRLERAEQYF.

This chain uses TRBV4-1 with TRBJ2-3, with TRBD2 matching over 13 bases. J lost 3 bases, V lost 3 bases, and 6 bases had no gene match. CDR1 is MGHRA, CDR2 YSYEKL, per germline. This CDR3 contains 17 residues. The DNA of the CDR3 is TGCGCCAGCAGCCAGCGGACTAGCGGGGGTCGAACAGATACGCAGTATTTT. Translation gives CASSQRTSGGRTDTQYF.

The CDR3 is CATSSGLAGPTDTQYF. The CDR3 DNA follows: TGTGCCACCAGCTCGGGACTAGCGGGACCCACAGATACGCAGTATTTT. The chain links TRBV15 to TRBJ2-3; 13 nucleotides agree with TRBD2. The CDR3 consists of 16 residues. Per germline, CDR1 LNHNV and CDR2 YYDKDF (reference sequence). Losses at the gene ends were 5 bases for V and 2 bases for J; bases not matched to a gene: 4. Based on the CDR3 plus reference TRBV15 and TRBJ2-3, the full variable domain is DAMVIQNPRYQVTQFGKPVTLSCSQTLNHNVMYWYQQKSSQAPKLLFHYYDKDFNNEADTPDNFQSRRPNTSFCFLDIRSPGLGDTAMYLCATSSGLAGPTDTQYFGPGTRLTVL.

The chain has TRBV30 and TRBJ1-2; TRBD1 might be the D (5 bases). Germline assignment: CDR1 GTSNPN and CDR2 SVGIG (reference sequence). This CDR3 has 15 amino acids. V was trimmed by 0 bases and J by 4 bases, leaving 15 bases between them. The CDR3 loop is CAWSVRLGGIYGYTF. The CDR3 DNA reads as TGTGCCTGGAGTGTACGCCTGGGGGGTATCTATGGCTACACCTTC.

The genes are TRBV7-6 and TRBJ2-5, with D possibly TRBD1 on 6 matching bases. The V gene lost 0 bases and the J gene lost 9 bases, with 17 bases spanning the gap. Germline V CDR1 and CDR2: SGHVS, FNYEAQ. The CDR3 has 15 amino acids. CDR3 nucleotide sequence: TGTGCCAGCAGCTTAGCGGGAGAGGGGGTGGTGTCCCAGTACTTC. Translation gives CASSLAGEGVVSQYF.

The V and J genes are TRBV28 and TRBJ1-2, with D perhaps matching TRBD1 (6 bases). Between the trimmed V and J ends, which lost 11 bases and 4 bases, there was a span of 20 bases. The CDR3 spans 14 residues. Germline assignment: CDR1 MDHEN and CDR2 SYDVKM. The CDR3 loop is CAVRGPLVSYGYTF. DNA of the CDR3: TGTGCCGTGCGGGGGCCGTTGGTGAGCTATGGCTACACCTTC.

The chain has TRBV6-5 and TRBJ2-3; no firm D call. CDR3 size: 13 residues. V lost 4 bases to trimming and J lost 4 bases, with 9 bases between them. Germline V CDR1 and CDR2: MNHEY, SVGAGI. CDR3 region: CASSFVTADTQYF. The CDR3 nucleotides are TGTGCCAGCAGTTTTGTAACGGCAGATACGCAGTATTTT.

The chain uses TRBV3-1 (or the pseudogene TRBV3-2) and TRBJ1-3, with 7 bases lining up with TRBD1. V lost 8 bases, J lost 1 base, and 8 bases stayed unmatched. The CDR3 runs 15 residues. Germline V lookup: CDR1 LGHDT, CDR2 YNNKEL (reference sequence). DNA for the CDR3: TGTGCCAGCGGTCGGGACAGTCGGTCTGGAAACACCATATATTTT. It translates to CASGRDSRSGNTIYF.

The chain combines TRBV11-3 with TRBJ2-7; 7 bases agree with TRBD1. V dropped 5 bases and J dropped 2; count of bases not matched to a gene: 12. The CDR3 extends over 16 amino acids. Germline loops: CDR1 SGHNT, CDR2 YENEEA. The CDR3 bases are TGTGCCAGCAGCAATACCCCCGGGACAGTACCCTACGAGCAGTACTTC. This sequence encodes CASSNTPGTVPYEQYF. The full variable domain, with the rest looked up from reference TRBV11-3 and TRBJ2-7, is EAGVVQSPRYKIIEKKQPVAFWCNPISGHNTLYWYLQNLGQGPELLIRYENEEAVDDSQLPKDRFSAERLKGVDSTLKIQPAELGDSAVYLCASSNTPGTVPYEQYFGPGTRLTVT.

The chain uses TRBV29-1 and TRBJ2-2, with 9 bases aligning to TRBD1. The CDR3 sequence is 12 residues long. The germline CDR1 and CDR2 sequences are SQVTM and ANQGSEA. CDR3 protein: CSLTGGIGELFF. The CDR3 nucleotides are TGCAGTTTAACAGGGGGCATAGGGGAGCTGTTTTTT.

This chain uses TRBV13 with TRBJ2-7; 7 nucleotides agree with TRBD2. Germline CDR1 is PRHDT and CDR2 is FYEKMQ (reference sequence). The CDR3 contains 15 residues. V shed 6 bases, J shed 9 bases, and the junction held 17 bases outside the gene matches. This chain's CDR3 is CASSRRSSGPLGQYF. CDR3 in DNA: TGTGCCAGCAGTCGGAGGTCTAGCGGACCCCTGGGGCAGTACTTC.

This rearrangement joins TRBV27 to TRBJ2-2, with D possibly TRBD1 on 6 matching bases. CDR1 is MNHEY, CDR2 SMNVEV, per germline (reference sequence). V was shortened by 5 bases and J by 3 bases, with 19 bases between the two germline ends. The CDR3 runs to 17 residues. The CDR3 DNA follows: TGTGCCAGCAGTCGCGAGGGGGTAGAAGGGTACACCGGGGAGCTGTTTTTT. Amino acids: CASSREGVEGYTGELFF.

CDR3 DNA sequence: TGCGCCAGCCGAACAGGGGTGAACACTGAAGCTTTCTTT. This gives the protein CASRTGVNTEAFF. The chain uses TRBV4-1 and TRBJ1-1, with 7 bases matching TRBD1. The CDR3 runs 13 residues. Trimming at V came to 8 bases and at J to 0 bases, leaving 3 bases not matched to a gene. CDR1 and CDR2 (germline): MGHRA, YSYEKL.

The chain links TRBV5-4 to TRBJ1-6; possibly TRBD1 for D (5 bases). V was pared by 1 base and J by 10 bases, with 12 bases between. The CDR3 contains 14 residues. The germline V gene has CDR1 SGHNT and CDR2 YYREEE (reference sequence). CDR3 bases: TGTGCCAGCAGCTTGAGGGGTACCGGGTCACCCCTCCACTTT. Translation: CASSLRGTGSPLHF.

This clone appeared a single time. The genes are TRBV6-5 and TRBJ1-2; D possibly corresponds to TRBD1 (6 bases). V lost 7 bases and J lost 3, with 18 bases in between. The CDR3 has 15 amino acids. Germline-derived CDR1 and CDR2 are MNHEY and SVGAGI. The CDR3 is CASIGVTGYHYGYTF. Here the CDR3 DNA reads TGTGCCAGCATTGGAGTTACAGGGTACCACTATGGCTACACCTTC.

As regards this clone: Other DNA sequences in this specimen translate into the identical CDR3. The rearrangement links TRBV18 to TRBJ1-1, with 8 bases that match TRBD1. The CDR3 runs to 13 residues. Germline V gene lookup returns CDR1 KGHSH and CDR2 LQKENI. V lost 3 bases and J lost 4; bases outside the gene matches: 1. Written as DNA, the CDR3 is TGTGCCAGCTCACCCGGGACAGGCACTGAAGCTTTCTTT. Amino acids: CASSPGTGTEAFF.

This clone was counted a few times. V is TRBV5-1 and J is TRBJ2-2, with D tentatively TRBD2 (6 bases). The CDR3 is made up of 14 amino acids. V lost 3 bases to trimming and J lost 5 bases, with 11 bases between them. Germline V gene sequence: CDR1 SGHRS, CDR2 YFSETQ. CDR3 nucleotide sequence: TGCGCCAGCAGCTGGCGGGGACCAACCGGGGAGCTGTTTTTT. It encodes CASSWRGPTGELFF.

The chain is built from TRBV6-5 and TRBJ2-2; 7 bases are shared with TRBD2. The CDR3 consists of 15 residues. Trimming cost V 11 bases and J 5 bases; bases outside gene matches: 14. Germline CDR1 MNHEY, CDR2 SVGAGI. CDR3 coding DNA: TGTGCCCCGCCCCGGCGGGGGTTTAGGACCGGGGAGCTGTTTTTT. Amino acid sequence: CAPPRRGFRTGELFF.

CDR3 residues: CASSGGAGVSPLHF. The DNA of the CDR3 is TGTGCCAGCAGCGGCGGGGCAGGCGTTTCACCCCTCCACTTT. V usage is TRBV9 and J usage is TRBJ1-6; D is perhaps TRBD1 (5 bases). Germline V CDR1 and CDR2: SGDLS, YYNGEE. The CDR3 covers 14 residues. The germline V and J ends were trimmed by 3 bases and 9 bases, with 13 bases remaining between them.

The CDR3 DNA sequence: TGTGCCAGCTCACCCCAGGGGTTTGATGAGCAGTTCTTC. Protein product: CASSPQGFDEQFF. The V gene is TRBV18, the J gene TRBJ2-1; D is possibly TRBD1 (6 bases). The CDR3 length is 13 residues. Germline values: CDR1 KGHSH, CDR2 LQKENI. Trimming removed 3 bases from V and 8 bases from J, with 11 bases in between. The full variable domain, in which reference TRBV18 and TRBJ2-1 provide the parts outside the CDR3, is NAGVMQNPRHLVRRRGQEARLRCSPMKGHSHVYWYRQLPEEGLKFMVYLQKENIIDESGMPKERFSAEFPKEGPSILRIQQVVRGDSAAYFCASSPQGFDEQFFGPGTRLTVL.

In DNA, the CDR3 is TGTGCCAGCTCAGGGCCCAGATCTATCTACGAGCAGTACTTC. Its protein is CASSGPRSIYEQYF. The chain uses TRBV18 and TRBJ2-7; D is unclear. The CDR3 runs to 14 residues. The V end was cut by 5 bases, the J end by 3 bases, with 14 bases between. Germline-derived CDR1 and CDR2 are KGHSH and LQKENI. Full variable domain (missing parts from reference TRBV18 and TRBJ2-7): NAGVMQNPRHLVRRRGQEARLRCSPMKGHSHVYWYRQLPEEGLKFMVYLQKENIIDESGMPKERFSAEFPKEGPSILRIQQVVRGDSAAYFCASSGPRSIYEQYFGPGTRLTVT.

This sequence joins TRBV30 and TRBJ1-1; the D is unclear. Per germline, CDR1 GTSNPN and CDR2 SVGIG (reference sequence). This CDR3 region has 11 residues. V shed 5 bases and J shed 2 bases, with 6 bases lying between them. CDR3 loop: CAWAVNTEAFF. CDR3 nucleotide sequence: TGTGCCTGGGCCGTTAACACTGAAGCTTTCTTT.